These 10 T cell receptor beta chains came from one sample sequenced in a study of cytomegalovirus exposure and HLA in healthy donors. The method was immunoSEQ multiplex PCR; TCRdb's version includes in-frame clones alone and lacks a portion of them. Of more than 250,000 clones in the sample, 86% are singletons; the top ten hold 0.65% to 0.85%. The source material was PBMCs. These receptors were collected from a woman aged 18-30 years in good health and CMV-seronegative.

The chain recombines TRBV5-1 with TRBJ2-7; TRBD1 agrees at 7 bases. CDR1 SGHRS and CDR2 YFSETQ come from the germline V gene. CDR3 length equals 14 residues. V lost 4 bases, J lost 5 bases, and 9 bases stayed unmatched. CDR3 loop: CASSPTTGRHEQYF. CDR3 in DNA: TGCGCCAGCAGCCCTACGACAGGGCGGCACGAGCAGTACTTC.

The chain is built from TRBV7-9 and TRBJ2-7; 7 positions agree with TRBD1. In germline, CDR1 is SEHNR, CDR2 FQNEAQ (reference sequence). The CDR3 totals 16 residues. J was trimmed by 0 bases and V by 2 bases; bases with no gene match: 7. CDR3 residues: CASSLFEAGGSYEQYF. The CDR3 nucleotides are TGTGCCAGCAGCTTATTTGAGGCAGGGGGCTCCTACGAGCAGTACTTC.

The chain has TRBV6-5 and TRBJ2-1; 7 bases are a match to TRBD2. Germline values: CDR1 MNHEY, CDR2 SVGAGI. Losses at the gene ends were 5 bases for V and 6 bases for J; bases not matched to a gene: 7. This CDR3 is 14 amino acids long. CDR3 residues: CASSLVGGANEQFF. The CDR3 DNA follows: TGTGCCAGCAGTCTGGTGGGAGGGGCCAATGAGCAGTTCTTC.

The gene calls are TRBV7-3 and TRBJ2-2, with a possible D match to TRBD1 (5 bases). The ends were cut back, 2 bases at V and 1 base at J, with 11 bases in the middle. Germline CDR1 and CDR2: SGHTA and FQGTGA. This CDR3 region has 16 residues. The CDR3 bases are TGTGCCAGCAGCTTAGGGGCTGCCCTGAACACCGGGGAGCTGTTTTTT. Translation: CASSLGAALNTGELFF.

The V call is TRBV4-1, the J call TRBJ1-5; D possibly corresponds to TRBD1 (6 bases). Germline V CDR1 and CDR2: MGHRA, YSYEKL. The CDR3 runs to 17 residues. V was clipped by 3 bases and J by 0 bases, with 15 bases between them. CDR3 sequence reads: CASSHLVDSNSNQPQHF. The CDR3 region has the DNA TGCGCCAGCAGCCACCTAGTGGACAGCAATAGCAATCAGCCCCAGCATTTT.

The chain joins TRBV30 to TRBJ1-2; the match to TRBD1 covers 8 bases. CDR3 length equals 11 residues. Per germline, CDR1 GTSNPN and CDR2 SVGIG (reference sequence). V shed 3 bases, J shed 7 bases, and the junction held 1 base outside the gene matches. The CDR3 DNA reads TGTGCCTGGAGCGGGACAGGTGGCTACACCTTC. Translating it yields CAWSGTGGYTF. The full variable domain, in which reference TRBV30 and TRBJ1-2 provide the parts outside the CDR3, is SQTIHQWPATLVQPVGSPLSLECTVEGTSNPNLYWYRQAAGRGLQLLFYSVGIGQISSEVPQNLSASRPQDRQFILSSKKLLLSDSGFYLCAWSGTGGYTFGSGTRLTVV.

The CDR3: CASSVGTAGETQYF. The CDR3 DNA sequence: TGTGCCAGCAGCGTAGGGACGGCGGGGGAGACCCAGTACTTC. The chain employs TRBV9 and TRBJ2-5; perhaps TRBD2 as D (6 bases). Germline CDR1 is SGDLS and CDR2 is YYNGEE. The CDR3 is made up of 14 amino acids. The V gene lost 0 bases and the J gene lost 5 bases, with 11 bases spanning the gap.

This chain links TRBV27 with TRBJ2-7, with 10 bases identical to TRBD1. There are 16 residues in the CDR3. The V and J ends lost 3 bases and 6 bases, in that order; junction bases with no gene match: 11. Germline V CDR1 and CDR2: MNHEY, SMNVEV (reference sequence). The CDR3 DNA is TGTGCCAGCAGTTTTTACCCTCCCGACAGGGGGCGCGAGCAGTACTTC. Its protein is CASSFYPPDRGREQYF.

The V and J genes are TRBV4-1 and TRBJ1-2, with D perhaps matching TRBD1 (5 bases). Trimming shortened V by 1 base and J by 6 bases, and 6 bases separated the two germline ends. The length of the CDR3 is 12 residues. From germline, CDR1 is MGHRA and CDR2 YSYEKL. The chain's CDR3 is CASSQGGDGYTF. The CDR3 coding sequence is TGCGCCAGCAGCCAAGGGGGGGATGGCTACACCTTC.

In DNA, the CDR3 is TGCGCCAGCAGCCAAGAAAAAAACAGGGTGACTTCTTACGAGCAGTACTTC. It is translated as CASSQEKNRVTSYEQYF. V gene TRBV4-3 combines with J gene TRBJ2-7; D is possibly TRBD1 (6 bases). This CDR3 region has 17 residues. The germline CDR1 and CDR2 sequences are LGHNA and YSLEER. Between the trimmed V and J ends, which lost 0 bases and 4 bases, there was a span of 19 bases.